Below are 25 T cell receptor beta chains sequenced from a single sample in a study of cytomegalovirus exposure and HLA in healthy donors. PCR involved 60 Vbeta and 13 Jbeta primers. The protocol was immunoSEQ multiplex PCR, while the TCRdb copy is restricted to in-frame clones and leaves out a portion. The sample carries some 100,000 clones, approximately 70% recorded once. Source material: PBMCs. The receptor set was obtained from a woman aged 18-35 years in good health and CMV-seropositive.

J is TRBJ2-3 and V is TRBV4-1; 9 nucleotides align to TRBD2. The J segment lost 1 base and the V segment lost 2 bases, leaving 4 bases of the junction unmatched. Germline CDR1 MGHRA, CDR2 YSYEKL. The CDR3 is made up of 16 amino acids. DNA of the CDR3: TGCGCCAGCAGCCAATACAGGACTAGCGGCACAGATACGCAGTATTTT. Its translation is CASSQYRTSGTDTQYF.

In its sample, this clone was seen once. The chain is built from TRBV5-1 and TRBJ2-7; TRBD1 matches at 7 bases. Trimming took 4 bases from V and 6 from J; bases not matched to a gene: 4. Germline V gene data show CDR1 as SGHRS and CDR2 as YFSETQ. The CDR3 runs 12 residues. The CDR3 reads CASSTRQGEQYF. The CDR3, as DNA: TGCGCCAGCAGCACCCGACAGGGCGAGCAGTACTTC.

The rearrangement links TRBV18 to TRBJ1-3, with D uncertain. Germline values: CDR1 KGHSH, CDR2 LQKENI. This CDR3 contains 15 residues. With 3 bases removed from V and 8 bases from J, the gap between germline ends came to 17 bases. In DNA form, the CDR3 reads TGTGCCAGCTCACCCCCGAACGGACTTCGGGACACCATATATTTT. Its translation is CASSPPNGLRDTIYF.

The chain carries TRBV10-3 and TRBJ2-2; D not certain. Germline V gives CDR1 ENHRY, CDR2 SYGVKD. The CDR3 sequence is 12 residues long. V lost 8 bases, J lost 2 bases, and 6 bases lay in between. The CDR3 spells CAIGPNTGELFF. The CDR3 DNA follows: TGTGCCATCGGGCCAAACACCGGGGAGCTGTTTTTT.

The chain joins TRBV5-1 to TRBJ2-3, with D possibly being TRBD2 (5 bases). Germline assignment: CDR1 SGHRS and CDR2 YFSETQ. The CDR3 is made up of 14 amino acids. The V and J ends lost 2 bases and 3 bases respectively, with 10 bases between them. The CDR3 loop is CASSFGVVTDTQYF. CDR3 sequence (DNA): TGCGCCAGCAGCTTCGGGGTTGTGACAGATACGCAGTATTTT.

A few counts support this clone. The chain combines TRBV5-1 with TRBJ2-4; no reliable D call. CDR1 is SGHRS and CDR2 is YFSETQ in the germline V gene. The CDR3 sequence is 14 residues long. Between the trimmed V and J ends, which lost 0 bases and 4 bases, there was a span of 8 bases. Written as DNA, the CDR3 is TGCGCCAGCAGCTTGGGCACAGAAAAAAACATTCAGTACTTC. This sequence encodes CASSLGTEKNIQYF.

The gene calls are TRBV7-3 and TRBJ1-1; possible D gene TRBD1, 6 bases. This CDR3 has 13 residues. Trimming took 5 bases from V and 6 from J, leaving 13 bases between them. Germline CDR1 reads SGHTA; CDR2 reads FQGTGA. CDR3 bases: TGTGCCAGCAGCGCCCGGGACACGGCTGAAGCTTTCTTT. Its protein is CASSARDTAEAFF.

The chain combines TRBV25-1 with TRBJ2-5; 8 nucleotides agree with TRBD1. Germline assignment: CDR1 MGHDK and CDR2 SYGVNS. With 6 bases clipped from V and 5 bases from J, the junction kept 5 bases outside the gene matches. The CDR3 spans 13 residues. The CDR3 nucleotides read TGTGCCAGCAGATCAGGGGGCAAGGAGACCCAGTACTTC. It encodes CASRSGGKETQYF.

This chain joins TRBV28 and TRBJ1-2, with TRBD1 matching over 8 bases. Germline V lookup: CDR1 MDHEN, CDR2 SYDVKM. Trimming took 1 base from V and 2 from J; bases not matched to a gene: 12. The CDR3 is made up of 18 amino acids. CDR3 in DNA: TGTGCCAGCAGTTTATCTCCCGGACAGGGTAGTAGAAACTATGGCTACACCTTC. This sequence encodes CASSLSPGQGSRNYGYTF.

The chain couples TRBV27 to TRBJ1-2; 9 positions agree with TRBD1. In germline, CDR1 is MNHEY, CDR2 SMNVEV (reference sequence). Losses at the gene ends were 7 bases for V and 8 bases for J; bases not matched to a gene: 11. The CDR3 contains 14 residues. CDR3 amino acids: CASTTLQGAGGYTF. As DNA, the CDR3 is TGTGCCAGCACTACTTTACAGGGGGCTGGAGGCTACACCTTC.

CDR3 in amino acids: CASNPSGRPDVEQYF. Written as DNA, the CDR3 is TGTGCCAGTAACCCTAGCGGGAGGCCCGACGTCGAGCAGTACTTC. The chain uses TRBV19 and TRBJ2-7; 11 bases map to TRBD2. V shed 7 bases, J shed 6 bases, and the junction held 11 bases outside the gene matches. Per germline, CDR1 LNHDA and CDR2 SQIVND (reference sequence). This CDR3 comprises 15 residues.

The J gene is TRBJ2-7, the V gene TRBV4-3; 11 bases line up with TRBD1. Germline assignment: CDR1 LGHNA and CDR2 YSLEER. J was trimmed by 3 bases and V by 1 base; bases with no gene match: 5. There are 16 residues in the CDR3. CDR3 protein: CASSQAGTGGFYEQYF. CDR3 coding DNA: TGCGCCAGCAGCCAAGCCGGGACAGGGGGATTCTACGAGCAGTACTTC.

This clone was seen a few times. CDR3 DNA sequence: TGTGCCAGCCGTAGGGGAGGAGGCACAGATACGCAGTATTTT. This gives the protein CASRRGGGTDTQYF. The chain links TRBV25-1 to TRBJ2-3; perhaps TRBD2 as D (6 bases). The germline gives CDR1 MGHDK, CDR2 SYGVNS. V lost 8 bases and J lost 1, with 13 bases in between. The CDR3 spans 14 residues. Full variable domain (rest looked up from reference TRBV25-1 and TRBJ2-3): EADIYQTPRYLVIGTGKKITLECSQTMGHDKMYWYQQDPGMELHLIHYSYGVNSTEKGDLSSESTVSRIRTEHFPLTLESARPSHTSQYLCASRRGGGTDTQYFGPGTRLTVL.

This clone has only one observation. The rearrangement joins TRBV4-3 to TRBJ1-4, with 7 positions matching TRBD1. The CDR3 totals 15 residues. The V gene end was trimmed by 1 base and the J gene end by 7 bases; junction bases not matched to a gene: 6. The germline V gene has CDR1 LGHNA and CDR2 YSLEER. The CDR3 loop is CASSQVFQGGEKLFF. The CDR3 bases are TGCGCCAGCAGCCAAGTCTTCCAGGGGGGTGAAAAACTGTTTTTT.

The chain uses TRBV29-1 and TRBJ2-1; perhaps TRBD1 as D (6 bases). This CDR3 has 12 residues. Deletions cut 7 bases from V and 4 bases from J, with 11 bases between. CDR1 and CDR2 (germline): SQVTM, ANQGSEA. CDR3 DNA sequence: TGCAGCGAACAACAGGGTTACAATGAGCAGTTCTTC. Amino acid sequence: CSEQQGYNEQFF.

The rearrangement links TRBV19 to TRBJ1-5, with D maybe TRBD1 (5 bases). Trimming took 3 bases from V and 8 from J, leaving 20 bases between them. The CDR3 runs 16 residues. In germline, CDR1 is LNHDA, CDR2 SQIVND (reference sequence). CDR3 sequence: CASSISRQGGRKPQHF. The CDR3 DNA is TGTGCCAGTAGTATCTCTCGGCAGGGAGGACGCAAGCCCCAGCATTTT. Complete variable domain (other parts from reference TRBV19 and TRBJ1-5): DGGITQSPKYLFRKEGQNVTLSCEQNLNHDAMYWYRQDPGQGLRLIYYSQIVNDFQKGDIAEGYSVSREKKESFPLTVTSAQKNPTAFYLCASSISRQGGRKPQHFGDGTRLSIL.

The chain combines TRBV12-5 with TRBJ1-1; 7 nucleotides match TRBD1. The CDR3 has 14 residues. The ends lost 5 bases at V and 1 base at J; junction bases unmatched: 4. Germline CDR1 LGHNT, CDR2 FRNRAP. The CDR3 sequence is CASGKTGSNTEAFF. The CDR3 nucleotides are TGTGCTAGTGGTAAGACAGGGTCGAACACTGAAGCTTTCTTT. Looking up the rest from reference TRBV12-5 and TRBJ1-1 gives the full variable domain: DARVTQTPRHKVTEMGQEVTMRCQPILGHNTVFWYRQTMMQGLELLAYFRNRAPLDDSGMPKDRFSAEMPDATLATLKIQPSEPRDSAVYFCASGKTGSNTEAFFGQGTRLTVV.

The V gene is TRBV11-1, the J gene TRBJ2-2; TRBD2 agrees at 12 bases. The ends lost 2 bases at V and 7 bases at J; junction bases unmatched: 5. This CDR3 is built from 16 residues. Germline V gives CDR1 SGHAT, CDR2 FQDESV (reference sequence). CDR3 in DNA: TGTGCCAGCAGCTTACTAGCGGGAGGGCCCGTCGGGGAGCTGTTTTTT. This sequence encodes CASSLLAGGPVGELFF.

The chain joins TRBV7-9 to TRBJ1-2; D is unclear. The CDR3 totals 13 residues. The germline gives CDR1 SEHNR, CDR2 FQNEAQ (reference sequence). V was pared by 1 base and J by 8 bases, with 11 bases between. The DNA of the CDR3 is TGTGCCAGCAGCTTAGGGGAATCGGGGGGCTACACCTTC. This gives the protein CASSLGESGGYTF.

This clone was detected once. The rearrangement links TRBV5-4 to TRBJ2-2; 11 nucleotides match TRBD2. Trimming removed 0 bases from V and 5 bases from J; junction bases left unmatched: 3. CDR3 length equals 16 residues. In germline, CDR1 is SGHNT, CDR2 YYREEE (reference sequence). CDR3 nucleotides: TGTGCCAGCAGCTTGGGACTAGCGGGAAAAACCGGGGAGCTGTTTTTT. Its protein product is CASSLGLAGKTGELFF. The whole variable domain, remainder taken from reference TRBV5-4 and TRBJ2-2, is ETGVTQSPTHLIKTRGQQVTLRCSSQSGHNTVSWYQQALGQGPQFIFQYYREEENGRGNFPPRFSGLQFPNYSSELNVNALELDDSALYLCASSLGLAGKTGELFFGEGSRLTVL.

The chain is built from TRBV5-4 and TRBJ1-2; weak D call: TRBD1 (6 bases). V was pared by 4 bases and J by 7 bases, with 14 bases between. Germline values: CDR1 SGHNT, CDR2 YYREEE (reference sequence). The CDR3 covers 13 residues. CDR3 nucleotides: TGTGCCAGCAGCACTCTACAGGGCGGTGGCTACACCTTC. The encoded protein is CASSTLQGGGYTF.

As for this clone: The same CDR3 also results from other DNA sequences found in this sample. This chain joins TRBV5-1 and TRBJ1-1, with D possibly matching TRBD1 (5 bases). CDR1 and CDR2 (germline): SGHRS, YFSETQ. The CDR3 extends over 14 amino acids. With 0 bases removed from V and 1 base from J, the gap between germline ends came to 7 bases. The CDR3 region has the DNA TGCGCCAGCAGCTTGGGAACAGGGAACACTGAAGCTTTCTTT. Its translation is CASSLGTGNTEAFF.

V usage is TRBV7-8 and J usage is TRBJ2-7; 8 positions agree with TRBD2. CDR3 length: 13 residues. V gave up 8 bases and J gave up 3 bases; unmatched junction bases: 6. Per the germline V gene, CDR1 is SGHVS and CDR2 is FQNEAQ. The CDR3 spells CASGVAGSYEQYF. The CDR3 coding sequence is TGTGCCAGCGGAGTAGCGGGAAGCTACGAGCAGTACTTC. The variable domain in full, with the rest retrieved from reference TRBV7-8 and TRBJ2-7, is GAGVSQSPRYKVAKRGQDVALRCDPISGHVSLFWYQQALGQGPEFLTYFQNEAQLDKSGLPSDRFFAERPEGSVSTLKIQRTQQEDSAVYLCASGVAGSYEQYFGPGTRLTVT.

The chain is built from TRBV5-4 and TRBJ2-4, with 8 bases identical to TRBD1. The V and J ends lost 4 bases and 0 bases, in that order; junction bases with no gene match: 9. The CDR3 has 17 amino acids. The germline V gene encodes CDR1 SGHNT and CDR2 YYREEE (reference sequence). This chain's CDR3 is CASSPGQGGLAKNIQYF. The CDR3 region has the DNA TGTGCCAGCAGCCCCGGACAGGGAGGCCTAGCCAAAAACATTCAGTACTTC.

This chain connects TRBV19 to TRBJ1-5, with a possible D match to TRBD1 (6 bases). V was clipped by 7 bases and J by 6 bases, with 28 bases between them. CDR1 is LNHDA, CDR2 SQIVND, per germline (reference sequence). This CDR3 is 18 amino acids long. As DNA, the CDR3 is TGTGCCAGTAATCCCGGGGGGCCGCTAGGTGGTAAAAGTCAGCCCCAGCATTTT. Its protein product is CASNPGGPLGGKSQPQHF.